These 11 T cell receptor beta chains share one sample of origin, sequenced in a study of shared clonotypes between healthy human individuals (dated by TCRdb to 2020 to 2022). Receptor amplification or capture employed the immunoSEQ multiplex PCR assay. Imported from immuneACCESS, the table was reduced by TCRdb to in-frame sequences with V and J called. These copies leave out some clones; in studies compared against another copy, an unresolved V gene accounts for under half, and the cause of the remainder is not known. The sample has nearly 2 million clones on record, less than 95% of them singletons. Less than 1.5% of the sample comes from the top ten. CD8 naive samples consisted of CD45RO-negative cells that were positively selected for CCR7, yielding a CD45RA+CCR7+ population without TemRA cells. The sample was naive CD8+ T cells sorted from blood. Read against the paper, the sample's cell subset or site label means: CD45RA+CCR7+. These TCRs come from a man younger than 35 in good health.

V and J are TRBV13 and TRBJ2-5; D may be TRBD2 (5 bases). This CDR3 comprises 15 residues. Germline V lookup: CDR1 PRHDT, CDR2 FYEKMQ (reference sequence). V was pared by 2 bases and J by 1 base, with 11 bases between. This chain's CDR3 is CASSLRGLTQETQYF. DNA of the CDR3: TGTGCCAGCAGCTTAAGAGGGCTGACCCAAGAGACCCAGTACTTC.

This sequence joins TRBV11-1 and TRBJ2-1; weak D call: TRBD2 (6 bases). Trimming took off 1 base at V and 7 bases at J, with 11 bases between the two ends. The CDR3 is made up of 14 amino acids. Germline V CDR1 and CDR2: SGHAT, FQDESV (reference sequence). The DNA of the CDR3 is TGTGCCAGCAGCTTAGTTATGCGGGGTAATGAGCAGTTCTTC. It yields the protein CASSLVMRGNEQFF.

The chain has TRBV5-1 and TRBJ2-2; 9 bases map to TRBD1. This CDR3 has 17 residues. Germline CDR1 SGHRS, CDR2 YFSETQ. V lost 4 bases to trimming and J lost 3 bases; unmatched junction nucleotides: 10. The CDR3, as DNA: TGCGCCAGCAGCGCCCTCGGGACAGGGTTTCACACCGGGGAGCTGTTTTTT. This encodes CASSALGTGFHTGELFF.

The V gene is TRBV5-6, the J gene TRBJ1-2, with 9 bases fitting TRBD1. The CDR3 is 13 residues long. CDR1 and CDR2 (germline): SGHDT, YYEEEE. V trimming: 4 bases; J trimming: 6 bases; junction bases outside the gene matches: 4. The chain's CDR3 is CASSLWTGDGYTF. Written as DNA, the CDR3 is TGTGCCAGCAGCCTTTGGACAGGGGATGGCTACACCTTC.

The V call is TRBV29-1, the J call TRBJ2-1, with 7 nucleotides matching TRBD2. Germline assignment: CDR1 SQVTM and CDR2 ANQGSEA. V gave up 6 bases and J gave up 8 bases; unmatched junction bases: 10. The CDR3 is made up of 13 amino acids. The CDR3 sequence: CSVVAGTSDEQFF. The CDR3 DNA follows: TGCAGCGTGGTAGCGGGTACAAGCGATGAGCAGTTCTTC.

Remarks on this clone: The same CDR3 is also encoded by other DNA sequences in this sample. The chain combines TRBV13 with TRBJ2-7; D remains ambiguous. V was cut by 4 bases and J by 0 bases, with 4 bases left in between. The CDR3 sequence is 12 residues long. Germline V gene lookup returns CDR1 PRHDT and CDR2 FYEKMQ (reference sequence). CDR3 region: CASSSASYEQYF. In DNA form, the CDR3 reads TGTGCCAGCAGCTCAGCCTCCTACGAGCAGTACTTC.

This chain's CDR3 is CASSSREKDEKLFF. The CDR3 nucleotides read TGTGCCAGCAGCTCCAGGGAGAAGGATGAAAAACTGTTTTTT. The chain is built from TRBV28 and TRBJ1-4; maybe TRBD1 (5 bases). CDR1 and CDR2 (germline): MDHEN, SYDVKM. V gave up 6 bases and J gave up 6 bases, with 14 bases separating them. This CDR3 is built from 14 residues.

A single count supports this clone. CDR3 in amino acids: CAIWDSLTDTQYF. For the CDR3, the DNA is TGCGCCATATGGGACAGCCTCACAGATACGCAGTATTTT. V is TRBV4-1 and J is TRBJ2-3; 7 bases align to TRBD1. The CDR3 spans 13 residues. Germline trimming cut 10 bases from V and 2 bases from J; bases unmatched to any gene: 6. Germline V gives CDR1 MGHRA, CDR2 YSYEKL.

The genes are TRBV10-3 and TRBJ2-3; 13 nucleotides line up with TRBD2. V was pared by 3 bases and J by 10 bases, with 7 bases of the junction left unmatched. Germline V gene lookup returns CDR1 ENHRY and CDR2 SYGVKD. CDR3 length: 15 amino acids. CDR3 region: CAISEGLAGVRAQYF. The CDR3 DNA sequence: TGTGCCATCAGTGAAGGACTAGCGGGAGTTCGGGCGCAGTATTTT.

The chain recombines TRBV19 with TRBJ1-1; the match to TRBD1 covers 9 bases. V lost 1 base and J lost 5; bases outside the gene matches: 5. The CDR3 extends over 15 amino acids. Germline CDR1 reads LNHDA; CDR2 reads SQIVND (reference sequence). The CDR3 coding sequence is TGTGCCAGTAGTATAGCGGGACAGGGATATACTGAAGCTTTCTTT. Translation gives CASSIAGQGYTEAFF.

The gene calls are TRBV6-6 and TRBJ2-7; D tentatively reads TRBD1 or TRBD2 (5 bases each). The germline gives CDR1 MNHNY, CDR2 SVGAGI (reference sequence). The V gene lost 4 bases and the J gene lost 3 bases, with 13 bases spanning the gap. CDR3 size: 14 residues. The DNA for the CDR3 is TGTGCCAGCAGTTGGGACCCGGTCGGCTACGAGCAGTACTTC. Protein sequence: CASSWDPVGYEQYF.